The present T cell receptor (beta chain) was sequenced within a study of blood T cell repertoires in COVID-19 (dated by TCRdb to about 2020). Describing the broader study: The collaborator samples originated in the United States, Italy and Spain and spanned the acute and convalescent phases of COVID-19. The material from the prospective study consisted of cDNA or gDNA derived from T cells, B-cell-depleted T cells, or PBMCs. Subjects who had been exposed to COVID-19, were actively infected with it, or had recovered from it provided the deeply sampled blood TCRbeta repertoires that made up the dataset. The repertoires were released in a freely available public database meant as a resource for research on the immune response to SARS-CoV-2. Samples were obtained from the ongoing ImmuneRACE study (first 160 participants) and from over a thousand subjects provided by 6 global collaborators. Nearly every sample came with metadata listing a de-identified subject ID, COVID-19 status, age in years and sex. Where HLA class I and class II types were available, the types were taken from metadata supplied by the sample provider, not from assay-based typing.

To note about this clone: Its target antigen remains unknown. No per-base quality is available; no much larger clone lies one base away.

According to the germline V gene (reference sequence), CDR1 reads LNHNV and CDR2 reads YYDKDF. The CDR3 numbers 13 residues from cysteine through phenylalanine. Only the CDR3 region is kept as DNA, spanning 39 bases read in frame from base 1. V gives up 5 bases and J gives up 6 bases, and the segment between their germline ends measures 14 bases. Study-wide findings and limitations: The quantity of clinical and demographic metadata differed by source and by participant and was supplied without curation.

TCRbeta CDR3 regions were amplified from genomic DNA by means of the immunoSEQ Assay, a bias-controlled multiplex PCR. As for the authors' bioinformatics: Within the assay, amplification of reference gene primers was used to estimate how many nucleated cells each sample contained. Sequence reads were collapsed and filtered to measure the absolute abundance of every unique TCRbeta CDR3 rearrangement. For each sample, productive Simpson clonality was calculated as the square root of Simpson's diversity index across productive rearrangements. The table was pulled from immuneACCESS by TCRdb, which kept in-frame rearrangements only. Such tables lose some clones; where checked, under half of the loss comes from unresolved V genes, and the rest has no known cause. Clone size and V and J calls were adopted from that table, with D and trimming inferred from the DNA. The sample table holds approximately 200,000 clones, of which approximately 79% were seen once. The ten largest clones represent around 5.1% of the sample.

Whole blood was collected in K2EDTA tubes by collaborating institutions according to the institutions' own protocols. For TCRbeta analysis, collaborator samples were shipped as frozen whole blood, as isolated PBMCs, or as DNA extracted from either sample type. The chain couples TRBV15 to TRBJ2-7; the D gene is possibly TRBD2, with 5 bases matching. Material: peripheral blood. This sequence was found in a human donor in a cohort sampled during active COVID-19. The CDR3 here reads CATSLPGKGEQYF. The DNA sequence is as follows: TGTGCCACCAGCCTGCCGGGGAAGGGCGAGCAGTACTTC.